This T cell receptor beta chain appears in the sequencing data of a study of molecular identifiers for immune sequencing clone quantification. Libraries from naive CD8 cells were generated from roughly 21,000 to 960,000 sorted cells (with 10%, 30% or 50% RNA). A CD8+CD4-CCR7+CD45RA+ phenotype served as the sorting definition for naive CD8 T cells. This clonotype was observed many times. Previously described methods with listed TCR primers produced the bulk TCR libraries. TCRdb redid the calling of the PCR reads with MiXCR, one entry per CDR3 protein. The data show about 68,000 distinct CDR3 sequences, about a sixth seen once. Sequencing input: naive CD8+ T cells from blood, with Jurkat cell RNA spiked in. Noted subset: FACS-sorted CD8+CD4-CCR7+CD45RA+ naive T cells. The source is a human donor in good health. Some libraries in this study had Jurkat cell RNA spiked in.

The CDR3 reads CASSPGSRMNTEAFF. The CDR3 DNA is TGTGCCAGCTCACCAGGGTCCCGGATGAACACTGAAGCTTTCTTT. V is TRBV18 and J is TRBJ1-1; no clear D gene. The CDR3 has 15 amino acids. V shed 2 bases and J shed 0 bases, with 10 bases lying between them. Germline assignment: CDR1 KGHSH and CDR2 LQKENI.